This entry describes one TCR beta chain. Its antigen is as yet unknown. Germline values: CDR1 SNHLY, CDR2 FYNNEI. With 6 bases removed from V and 7 bases from J, the gap between germline ends came to 14 bases. The CDR3 has 13 residues. The source of the sample is a study of shared clonotypes between healthy human individuals. Study results and caveats: With a few donors compared, about 5.2% of naive CD4 clonotypes were shared. Generally, naive subsets came out with larger estimated richness than memory subsets. Sorted-subset sequencing, rarefaction showed, was incomplete despite large depth.

Data came from immunoSEQ multiplex PCR; TCRdb stores just in-frame clones and leaves some out. The sample has roughly 2.6 million clones, approximately 94% seen once; the top ten hold over 0.12%. Sequenced material: naive CD4+ T cells sorted from blood. Subset given: CD45RA+ positively selected. This chain connects TRBV2 to TRBJ2-3; D gene unclear. The sequence derives from a man younger than 35 in good health. The CDR3 nucleotides read TGTGCCAGCAGCCCCAGTTCCCTGTATACGCAGTATTTT. Translated, it gives CASSPSSLYTQYF.